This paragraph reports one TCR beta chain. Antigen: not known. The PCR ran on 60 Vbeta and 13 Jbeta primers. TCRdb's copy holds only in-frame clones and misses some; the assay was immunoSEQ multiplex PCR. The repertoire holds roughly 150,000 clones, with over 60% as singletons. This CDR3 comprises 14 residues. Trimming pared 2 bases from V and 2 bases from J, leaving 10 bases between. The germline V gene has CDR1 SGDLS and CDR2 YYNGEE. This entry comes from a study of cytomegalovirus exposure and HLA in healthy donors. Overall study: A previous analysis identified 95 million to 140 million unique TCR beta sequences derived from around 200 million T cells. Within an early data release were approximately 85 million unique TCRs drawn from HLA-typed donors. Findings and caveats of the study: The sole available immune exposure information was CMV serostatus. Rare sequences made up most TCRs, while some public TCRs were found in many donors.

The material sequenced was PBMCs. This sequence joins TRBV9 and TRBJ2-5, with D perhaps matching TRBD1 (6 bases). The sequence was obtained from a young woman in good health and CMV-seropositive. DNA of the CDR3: TGTGCCAGCAGCGTCGGGACAAATCAAGAGACCCAGTACTTC. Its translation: CASSVGTNQETQYF.